Reported below is one T cell receptor (beta chain). This entry comes from a study of blood T cell repertoires in COVID-19. Looking at the study overall: Samples taken during acute and convalescent COVID-19 were collected in the United States, Italy and Spain.

TCRdb's table, derived via immunoSEQ multiplex PCR, lists solely in-frame clones and lacks some. The repertoire consists of approximately 440,000 clones, with roughly 90% occurring once and the leading ten covering 0.7%. CDR1 is GTSNPN, CDR2 SVGIG, per germline (reference sequence). Trimming cost V 5 bases and J 13 bases; bases outside gene matches: 6. The CDR3 loop spans 11 amino acids. The sequenced sample consisted of PBMCs or T cells enriched from blood (not recorded which). V usage is TRBV30 and J usage is TRBJ1-2; TRBD1 matches at 11 bases. The TCR comes from a woman under 30 who had recovered from COVID-19. As DNA, the CDR3 is TGTGCCTGGCGGACAGGGGGCGCGGGCACCTTC. It yields the protein CAWRTGGAGTF. The entire variable domain, with the rest obtained from reference TRBV30 and TRBJ1-2, is as follows: SQTIHQWPATLVQPVGSPLSLECTVEGTSNPNLYWYRQAAGRGLQLLFYSVGIGQISSEVPQNLSASRPQDRQFILSSKKLLLSDSGFYLCAWRTGGAGTFGSGTRLTVV.